The present T cell receptor beta chain was sequenced within a study of blood T cell repertoires in COVID-19. Across the study: COVID-19 samples, acute and convalescent, were from the United States, Italy and Spain. PBMCs, B-cell-depleted T cells, or T cells were the source of the cDNA or gDNA that made up the material.

This CDR3 region has 15 residues. V was pared by 6 bases and J by 3 bases, with 5 bases of the junction left unmatched. Looked up from germline, CDR1 is MNHEY and CDR2 is SVGAGI. The authors' processing: Amplification of reference gene primers was used by the study to estimate nucleated cell counts. Sequencing was performed with immunoSEQ multiplex PCR; in TCRdb, only in-frame clones are kept and a portion is missing. V and J calls and clone size are those listed in that table; D and trimming were worked out from the DNA. Of fewer than 600,000 clones in the sample, nearly 90% were seen once. It was during active infection that Seattle patients were enrolled and then longitudinally followed.

The TCR originated in a man between 18 and 35 years old with COVID-19, enrolled during active disease. The source material was peripheral blood. The rearrangement links TRBV6-5 to TRBJ2-1; 10 positions agree with TRBD2. This chain's CDR3 is CASSYSGRRYNEQFF. The CDR3 DNA reads as TGTGCCAGCAGCTATAGCGGGAGGCGCTACAATGAGCAGTTCTTC.